This entry lists 2 T cell receptor beta chains sequenced from one sample in a study of patients and donors after allogeneic stem cell transplantation. TCRdb analysed the RT-PCR reads with MiXCR anew, one entry per CDR3 protein. The sample has 200,000 to 250,000 distinct CDR3 sequences; 13% to 15% are singletons. The sample consisted of blood, either unsorted or a sorted T cell fraction (not recorded which). Every receptor here comes from a human donor who was either an allogeneic HSCT recipient or a stem cell or donor lymphocyte infusion donor (not recorded which). It is not recorded whose cells these are; they may come from a transplant donor.

This clonotype has only a few counts. The chain links TRBV5-1 to TRBJ2-4, with TRBD1 matching 9 bases. After removal of 4 bases from V and 2 bases from J, the junction contained 7 bases not matched to a gene. Germline CDR1 and CDR2: SGHRS and YFSETQ. The CDR3 length is 16 residues. The CDR3 region is CASSVGQGDTKNIQYF. The CDR3 DNA sequence: TGCGCCAGCAGCGTGGGACAGGGCGATACCAAAAACATTCAGTACTTC.

The J gene is TRBJ2-1, the V gene TRBV20-1; tentatively, D is TRBD2 (6 bases). The CDR3 length is 17 residues. The germline V and J ends were trimmed by 1 base and 0 bases, with 16 bases remaining between them. The germline CDR1 and CDR2 sequences are DFQATT and SNEGSKA (reference sequence). The CDR3 loop is CSARGGSGMSSYNEQFF. In DNA form, the CDR3 reads TGCAGTGCTAGAGGCGGTAGCGGAATGAGCTCCTACAATGAGCAGTTCTTC.